This T cell receptor beta chain was identified during a study of blood T cell repertoires in COVID-19. Study summary: Researchers got acute and convalescent COVID-19 samples from the United States, Italy and Spain.

Original methodology: Nucleated cell counts were estimated from reference gene primer amplification. Sequenced by immunoSEQ multiplex PCR; TCRdb stores in-frame clones only, minus some. The DNA was the basis for D and trimming; V, J and clone size are from that table. The table includes 45,000 or so clones, approximately 90% detected once. The specimen was peripheral blood. This receptor was identified in an elderly man with acute or convalescent COVID-19.

The CDR3 sequence: CAWSLHDRGSGNEQFF. As DNA, the CDR3 is TGTGCCTGGAGCCTACATGACAGGGGTTCAGGCAATGAGCAGTTCTTC. The chain combines TRBV30 with TRBJ2-1; 8 bases line up with TRBD1. V lost 3 bases and J lost 6; bases outside the gene matches: 13. This CDR3 is 16 amino acids long. Germline V gives CDR1 GTSNPN, CDR2 SVGIG (reference sequence).